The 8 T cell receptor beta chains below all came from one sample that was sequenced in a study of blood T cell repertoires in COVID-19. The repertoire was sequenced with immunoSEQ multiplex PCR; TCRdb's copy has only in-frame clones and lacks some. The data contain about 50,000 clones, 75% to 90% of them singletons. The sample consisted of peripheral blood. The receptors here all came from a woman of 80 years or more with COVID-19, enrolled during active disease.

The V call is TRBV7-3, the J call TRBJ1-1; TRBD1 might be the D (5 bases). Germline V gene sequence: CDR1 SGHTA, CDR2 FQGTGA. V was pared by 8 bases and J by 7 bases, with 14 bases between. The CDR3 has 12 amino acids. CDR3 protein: CASGQGLGEAFF. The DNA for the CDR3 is TGTGCCAGCGGGCAGGGCCTCGGTGAAGCTTTCTTT.

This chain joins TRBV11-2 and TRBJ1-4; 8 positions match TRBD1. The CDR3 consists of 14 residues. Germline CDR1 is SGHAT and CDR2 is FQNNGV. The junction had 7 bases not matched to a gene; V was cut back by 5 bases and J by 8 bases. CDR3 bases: TGTGCCAGCAGCGATCGGACAGGGAACGAAAAACTGTTTTTT. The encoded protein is CASSDRTGNEKLFF.

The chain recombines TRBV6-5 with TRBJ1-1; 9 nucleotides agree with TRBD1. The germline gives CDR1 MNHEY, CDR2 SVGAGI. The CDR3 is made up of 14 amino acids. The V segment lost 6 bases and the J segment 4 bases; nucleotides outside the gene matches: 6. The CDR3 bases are TGTGCCAGCAGGGACAGGGGTTCGAGCACTGAAGCTTTCTTT. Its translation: CASRDRGSSTEAFF.

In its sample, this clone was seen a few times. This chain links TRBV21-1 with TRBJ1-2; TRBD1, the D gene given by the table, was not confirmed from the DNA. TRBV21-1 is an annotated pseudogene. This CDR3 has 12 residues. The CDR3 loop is CASRITGYGYTF. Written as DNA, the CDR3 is TGTGCCAGCAGAATCACAGGGTATGGCTACACCTTC.

CDR3 loop: CASSFCVLTIPSNQPQHF. The CDR3 nucleotides read TGTGCCAGCAGCTTTTGTGTCCTAACTATTCCTAGCAATCAGCCCCAGCATTTT. The genes are TRBV7-4 and TRBJ1-5; D not certain. V was trimmed by 3 bases and J by 0 bases, leaving 18 bases between them. CDR3 size: 18 residues. The germline V gene has CDR1 SGHVT and CDR2 SQSDAQ.

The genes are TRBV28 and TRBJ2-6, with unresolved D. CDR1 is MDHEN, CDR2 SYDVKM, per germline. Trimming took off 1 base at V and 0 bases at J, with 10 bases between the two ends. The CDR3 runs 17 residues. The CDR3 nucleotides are TGTGCCAGCAGTTTATTTGGCGGCCGCTCTGGGGCCAACGTCCTGACTTTC. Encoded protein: CASSLFGGRSGANVLTF.

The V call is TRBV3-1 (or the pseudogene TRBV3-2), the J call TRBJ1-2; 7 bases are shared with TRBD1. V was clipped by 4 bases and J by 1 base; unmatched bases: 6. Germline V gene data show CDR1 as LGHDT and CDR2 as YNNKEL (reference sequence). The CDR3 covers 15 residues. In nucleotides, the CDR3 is TGTGCCAGCAGCCTAACAGGGGTGCTTAACTATGGCTACACCTTC. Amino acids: CASSLTGVLNYGYTF.

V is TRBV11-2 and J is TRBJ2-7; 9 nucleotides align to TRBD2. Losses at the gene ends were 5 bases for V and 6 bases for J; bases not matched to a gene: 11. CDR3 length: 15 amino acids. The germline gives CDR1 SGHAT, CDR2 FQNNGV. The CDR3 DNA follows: TGTGCCAGCAGCCCTGGGGCTAGCGGGACGGGCGAGCAGTACTTC. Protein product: CASSPGASGTGEQYF.